This entry describes one T cell receptor beta chain. Antigen: not known. The CDR3 length is 12 residues. Trimming removed 5 bases from V and 6 bases from J, with 9 bases in between. Germline CDR1 SGHTS, CDR2 YDEGEE. Clones were read by immunoSEQ multiplex PCR, and TCRdb kept only the in-frame ones, dropping some. The table has roughly 140,000 clones, around 89% seen once. The sample belongs to a study of T cell responses to AZD1222 COVID-19 vaccine. Study-wide results and caveats: There were vaccine-associated CD4 TCRs across spike, dominant at 160-218 and 743-854. There were mostly white British donors and more females than males, and clonal diversity was possibly underestimated.

The source of this sequence is an adult in good health. V gene TRBV5-8 combines with J gene TRBJ2-1; D is undetermined. This specimen consisted of peripheral blood, obtained on day 0 of AZD1222 vaccination. This chain's CDR3 is CASRLRPNEQFF. DNA for the CDR3: TGTGCCAGCAGACTAAGACCCAATGAGCAGTTCTTC.